This record concerns one T cell receptor (beta chain) sequence. This clone was found once. The antigen it recognizes is unknown. Per-base qualities were not stored, and no clone one base away is much larger. This specimen belongs to a study of blood T cell repertoires in COVID-19 (dated by TCRdb to 2018 to 2021). About the investigation overall: Samples from collaborators originated in the United States, Italy and Spain and spanned both the acute and convalescent phases of COVID-19. The prospective study material was composed of cDNA or gDNA derived from T cells, B-cell-depleted T cells, or PBMCs. Subjects who had been exposed to COVID-19, were actively infected with it, or had recovered from it provided the deeply sampled blood TCRbeta repertoires that made up the dataset. The repertoires were released in a freely available public database intended as a resource for research on the immune response to SARS-CoV-2. The samples were drawn from the first 160 participants of the ongoing ImmuneRACE study and from 1,254 subjects provided by 6 global collaborators. Sample metadata almost always included a de-identified subject ID, COVID-19 status, age in years and sex. Where HLA class I and class II types were available, the types were taken from metadata supplied by the sample provider, not from assay-based typing.

Whole blood was collected in K2EDTA tubes by collaborating institutions according to the institutions' own protocols. For TCRbeta analysis, collaborators shipped samples as frozen whole blood, isolated PBMCs, or DNA extracted from either of those sample types. What the research found in general, with its limitations: The quantity of clinical and demographic metadata differed by source and by participant and was supplied without curation.

TCRbeta CDR3 regions were amplified from genomic DNA using the immunoSEQ Assay, a bias-controlled multiplex PCR. In the paper's pipeline: The number of nucleated cells in each sample was estimated by amplification of reference gene primers within the assay. To quantify the absolute abundance of each unique TCRbeta CDR3 rearrangement, sequence reads were collapsed and filtered. Productive Simpson clonality was computed per sample as the square root of Simpson's diversity index over productive rearrangements. Sourced from immuneACCESS, this table was stored by TCRdb with only in-frame sequences that have V and J called. A share of the clones is absent; for the studies checked, an unresolved V gene accounts for under half, and the remainder has no known explanation. V and J calls and clone size are as listed in that table; D and trimming were resolved from the DNA. This sample comprises around 97,000 clones, around 87% of them detected only once. The top ten hold 15% to 20% of the sample.

The germline V gene sets CDR1 to SGHRS and CDR2 to YFSETQ. V loses 1 base, J loses 5 bases, and the germline ends lie 12 bases apart. The CDR3, from cysteine to phenylalanine, totals 14 residues. The read is trimmed to its CDR3 DNA, 42 bases read in frame from base 1. Sequenced sample: peripheral blood. This TCR derives from a human donor in a cohort sampled during active COVID-19. The chain was built from TRBV5-1 and TRBJ1-1; TRBD1 might be the D gene, on 5 matching bases. CDR3 sequence: CASSLWGPRTEAFF. The nucleotide sequence reads TGCGCCAGCAGCTTGTGGGGCCCACGGACTGAAGCTTTCTTT.